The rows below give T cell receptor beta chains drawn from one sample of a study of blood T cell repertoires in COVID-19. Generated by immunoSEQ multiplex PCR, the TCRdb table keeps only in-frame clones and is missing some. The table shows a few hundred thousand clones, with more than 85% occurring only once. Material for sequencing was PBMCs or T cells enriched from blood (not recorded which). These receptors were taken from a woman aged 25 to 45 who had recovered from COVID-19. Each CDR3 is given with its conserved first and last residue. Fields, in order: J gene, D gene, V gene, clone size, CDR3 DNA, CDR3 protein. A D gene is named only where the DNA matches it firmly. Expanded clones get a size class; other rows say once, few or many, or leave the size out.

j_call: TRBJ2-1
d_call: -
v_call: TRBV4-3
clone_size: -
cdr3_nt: TGCGCCAGCAGCCAAGATGGGGCTGGACACTACAATGAGCAGTTCTTC
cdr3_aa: CASSQDGAGHYNEQFF

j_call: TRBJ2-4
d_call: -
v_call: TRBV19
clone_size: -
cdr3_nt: TGTGCCAGTAGTATAATAGGCGGGGCAGCCAAAAACATTCAGTACTTC
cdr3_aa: CASSIIGGAAKNIQYF

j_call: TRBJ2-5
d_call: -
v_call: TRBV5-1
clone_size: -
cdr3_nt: TGCGCCAGCAGCTTGCGTCCCCCGACAGCCCCAGAGACCCAGTACTTC
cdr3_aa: CASSLRPPTAPETQYF

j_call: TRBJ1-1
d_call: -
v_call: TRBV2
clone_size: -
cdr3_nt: TGTGCCACCAGGACAGTCATCACTGAAGCTTTCTTT
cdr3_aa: CATRTVITEAFF

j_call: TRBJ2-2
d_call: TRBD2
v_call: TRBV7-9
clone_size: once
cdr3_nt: TGTGCCAGCAGCTTTTCTAGCGGGGGGGACCTTGCTATAACCGGGGAGCTGTTTTTT
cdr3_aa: CASSFSSGGDLAITGELFF

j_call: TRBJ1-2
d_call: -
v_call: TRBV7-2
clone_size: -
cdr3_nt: TGTGCCAGCAGCTTAGGTCCAGGGCAAGGCTATGGCTACACCTTC
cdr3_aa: CASSLGPGQGYGYTF

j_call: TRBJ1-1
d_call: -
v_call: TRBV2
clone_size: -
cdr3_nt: TGTGCCAGCAGTGCTCAGGGTGGGGACACTGAAGCTTTCTTT
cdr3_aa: CASSAQGGDTEAFF

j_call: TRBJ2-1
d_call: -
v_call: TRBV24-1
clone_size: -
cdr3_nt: TGTGCCACCAGTGCCGGGACCTACAATGAGCAGTTCTTC
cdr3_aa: CATSAGTYNEQFF

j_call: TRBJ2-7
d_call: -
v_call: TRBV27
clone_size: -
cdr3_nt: TGTGCCAGCACCTCCCTCGGAGGGGACGAGCAGTACTTC
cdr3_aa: CASTSLGGDEQYF

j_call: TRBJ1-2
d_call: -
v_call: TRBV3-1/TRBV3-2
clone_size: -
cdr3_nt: TGTGCCAGCAGCCAAGGCCCCAGGGGAACTCTCACAGAACATGGCTACACCTTC
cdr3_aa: CASSQGPRGTLTEHGYTF

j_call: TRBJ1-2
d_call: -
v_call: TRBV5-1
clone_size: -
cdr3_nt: TGCGCCAGCAGCTTGGATTCGGGTTTGGAGTATGGCTACACCTTC
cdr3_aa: CASSLDSGLEYGYTF

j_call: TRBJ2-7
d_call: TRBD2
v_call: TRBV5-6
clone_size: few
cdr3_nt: TGTGCCAGCAGCCGCGGACTAGCCGCCTACGAGCAGTACTTC
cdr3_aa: CASSRGLAAYEQYF

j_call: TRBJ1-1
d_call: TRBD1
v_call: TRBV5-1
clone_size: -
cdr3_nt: TGCGCCAGCAGCTATGGACAGGCGGGTGAAGCTTTCTTT
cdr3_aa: CASSYGQAGEAFF

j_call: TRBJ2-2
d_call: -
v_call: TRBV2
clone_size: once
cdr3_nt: TGTGCCAGCAACGGGGCCGGGGAGCTGTTTTTT
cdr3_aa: CASNGAGELFF

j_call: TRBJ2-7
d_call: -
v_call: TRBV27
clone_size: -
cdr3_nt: TGTGCCAGCAGCGGTTCCAACAGATATAGATCCTACGAGCAGTACTTC
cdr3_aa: CASSGSNRYRSYEQYF

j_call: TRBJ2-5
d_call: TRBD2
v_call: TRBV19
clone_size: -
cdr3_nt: TGTGCCAGTAGCCCTGGGCTAGCGGGCTTACAAGAGACCCAGTACTTC
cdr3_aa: CASSPGLAGLQETQYF

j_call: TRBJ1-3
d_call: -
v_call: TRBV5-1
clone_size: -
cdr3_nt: TGCGCCAGCAGCGGAGGACAGAGCTCTGGAAACACCATATATTTT
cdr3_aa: CASSGGQSSGNTIYF

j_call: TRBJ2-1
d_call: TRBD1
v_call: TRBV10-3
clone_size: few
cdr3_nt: TGTGCCATCAGTGATCCGGACAGGGTTAATGAGCAGTTCTTC
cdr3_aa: CAISDPDRVNEQFF

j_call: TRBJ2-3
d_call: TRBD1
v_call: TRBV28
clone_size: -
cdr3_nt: TGTGCCAGCAGCACAGGGGGCGCAGATACGCAGTATTTT
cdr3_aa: CASSTGGADTQYF

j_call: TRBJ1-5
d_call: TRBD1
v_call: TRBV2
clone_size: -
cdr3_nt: TGTGCCAGCAGTGCCCGGACAGGGCCGGGGTCCCGTCAGCCCCAGCATTTT
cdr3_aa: CASSARTGPGSRQPQHF

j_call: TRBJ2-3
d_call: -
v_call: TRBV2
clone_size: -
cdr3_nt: TGTGCCAGCAGTCTGGGGGCTGGCGGCACAGATACGCAGTATTTT
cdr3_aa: CASSLGAGGTDTQYF

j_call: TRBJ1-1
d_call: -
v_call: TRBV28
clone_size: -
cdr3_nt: TGTGCCAGCATAGGACACATGAACACTGAAGCTTTCTTT
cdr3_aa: CASIGHMNTEAFF

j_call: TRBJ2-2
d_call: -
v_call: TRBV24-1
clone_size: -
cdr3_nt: TGTGCCACCAGTGCAGGGAACACCGGGGAGCTGTTTTTT
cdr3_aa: CATSAGNTGELFF

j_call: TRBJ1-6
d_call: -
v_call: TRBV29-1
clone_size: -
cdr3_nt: TGCAGCGGCCGGGAAAGCTATAATTCACCCCTCCACTTT
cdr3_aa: CSGRESYNSPLHF

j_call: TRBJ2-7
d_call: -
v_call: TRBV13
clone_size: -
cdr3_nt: TGTGCCAGCAGCTTCTTAACAGGGCGGAGGAAGCAGTACTTC
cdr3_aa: CASSFLTGRRKQYF

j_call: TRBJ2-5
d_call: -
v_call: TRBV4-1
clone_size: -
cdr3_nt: TGCGCCAGCAGCCGCGGGCGGGACAGTTGGGAGACCCAGTACTTC
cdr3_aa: CASSRGRDSWETQYF

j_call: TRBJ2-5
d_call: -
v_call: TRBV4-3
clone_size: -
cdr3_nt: TGCGCCAGCAGCCGAAGGGACACAGGAGAAGAGACCCAGTACTTC
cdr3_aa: CASSRRDTGEETQYF

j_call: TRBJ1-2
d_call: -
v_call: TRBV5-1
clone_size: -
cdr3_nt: TGCGCCAGCAGCTTGGGGAGTGGCTATGGCTACACCTTC
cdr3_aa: CASSLGSGYGYTF

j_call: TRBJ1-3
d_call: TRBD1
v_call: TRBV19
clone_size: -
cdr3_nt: TGTGCCACCCGGGACAGGATCTCCTCTGGAAACACCATATATTTT
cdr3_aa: CATRDRISSGNTIYF

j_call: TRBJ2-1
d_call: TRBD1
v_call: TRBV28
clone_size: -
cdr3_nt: TGTGCCAGCAGTACTATCGGGACAGGCCAGGGGTTCTTC
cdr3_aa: CASSTIGTGQGFF

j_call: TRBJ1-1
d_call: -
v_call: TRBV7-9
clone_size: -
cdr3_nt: TGTGCCAGCAGCATCGCGGGGGCCGCCCCGACTTTCTTT
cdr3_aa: CASSIAGAAPTFF

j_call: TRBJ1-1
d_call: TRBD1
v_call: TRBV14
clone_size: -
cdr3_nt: TGTGCCAGCAGCCAAATGGGACAGATGAACACTGAAGCTTTCTTT
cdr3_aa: CASSQMGQMNTEAFF

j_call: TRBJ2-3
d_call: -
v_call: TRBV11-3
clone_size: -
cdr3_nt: TGTGCCAGCAGCTTTGGCCAGACAGATACGCAGTATTTT
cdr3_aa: CASSFGQTDTQYF

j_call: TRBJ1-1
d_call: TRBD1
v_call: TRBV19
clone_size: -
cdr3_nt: TGTGCCAGTAGTATATGGACAGGGGGCAAGACTGAAGCTTTCTTT
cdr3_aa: CASSIWTGGKTEAFF

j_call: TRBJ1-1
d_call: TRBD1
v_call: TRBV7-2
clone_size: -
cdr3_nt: TGTGCCAGCAGCCCCCGGGACAGGGGTTCTGGGACTGAAGCTTTCTTT
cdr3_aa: CASSPRDRGSGTEAFF

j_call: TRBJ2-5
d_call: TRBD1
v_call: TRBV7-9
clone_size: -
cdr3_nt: TGTGCCAGCAGCTTTGGACAGGGAGTAAAGACCCAGTACTTC
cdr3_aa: CASSFGQGVKTQYF

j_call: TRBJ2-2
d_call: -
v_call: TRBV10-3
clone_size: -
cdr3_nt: TGTGCCATCAGTGAGTCGAATCTCCCGGGACAAAACACCGGGGAGCTGTTTTTT
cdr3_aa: CAISESNLPGQNTGELFF

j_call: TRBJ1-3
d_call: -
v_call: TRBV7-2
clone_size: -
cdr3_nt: TGTGCCAGCAGCTTATACTCTGGAAACACCATATATTTT
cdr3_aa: CASSLYSGNTIYF

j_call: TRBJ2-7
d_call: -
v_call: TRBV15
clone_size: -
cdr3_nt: TGTGCCACCAGCCGTAGCGGAGTTGGCTCCTACGAGCAGTACTTC
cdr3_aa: CATSRSGVGSYEQYF

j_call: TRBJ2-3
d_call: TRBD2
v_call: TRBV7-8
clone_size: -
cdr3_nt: TGTGCCAGCAGCTTAGTGACTAGCGGGGGAGCCAACACAGATACGCAGTATTTT
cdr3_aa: CASSLVTSGGANTDTQYF

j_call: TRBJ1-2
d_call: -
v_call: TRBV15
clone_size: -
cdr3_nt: TGTGCCACCAGCAGAGATTTCGGAACAGGAGTTAACTATGGCTACACCTTC
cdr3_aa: CATSRDFGTGVNYGYTF

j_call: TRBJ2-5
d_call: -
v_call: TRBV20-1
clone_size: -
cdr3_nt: TGCAGTGCTAGTGCAACCCGGGACTTTCTAGAGACCCAGTACTTC
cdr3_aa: CSASATRDFLETQYF

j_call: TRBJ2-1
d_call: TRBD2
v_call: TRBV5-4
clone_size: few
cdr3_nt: TGTGCCAGCAGCTTCCCTAGCGGGGGGGCCGGCTATGAGCAGTTCTTC
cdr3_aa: CASSFPSGGAGYEQFF

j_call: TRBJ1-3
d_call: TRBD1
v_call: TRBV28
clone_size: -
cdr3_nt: TGTGCCAGCAGGCCACGGGACAGAGAGGAAGGAAACACCATATATTTT
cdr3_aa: CASRPRDREEGNTIYF

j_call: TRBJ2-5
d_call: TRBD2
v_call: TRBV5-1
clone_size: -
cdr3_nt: TGCGCCAGCAGTTCGGGGGGGCGGGAGACCCAGTACTTC
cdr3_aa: CASSSGGRETQYF

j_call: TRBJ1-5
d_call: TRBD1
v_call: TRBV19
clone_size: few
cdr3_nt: TGTGCCAGTTCGGTCGGGACAGGGGGAGGTCAGCCCCAGCATTTT
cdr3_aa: CASSVGTGGGQPQHF

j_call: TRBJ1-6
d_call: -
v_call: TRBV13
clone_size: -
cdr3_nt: TGTGCCAGCAGCTTTAGGGCTTCGGGGTTGCTATACAATTCACCCCTCCACTTT
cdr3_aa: CASSFRASGLLYNSPLHF

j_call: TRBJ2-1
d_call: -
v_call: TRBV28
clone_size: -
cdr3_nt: TGTGCCAGCAGTTTTCGGCAGGGCCAGTTCTTC
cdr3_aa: CASSFRQGQFF

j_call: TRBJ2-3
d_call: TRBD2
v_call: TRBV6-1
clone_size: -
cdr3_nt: TGTGCCAGCAGTGTCCTTGGAGCGGGGGGGGCCTCCACAGATACGCAGTATTTT
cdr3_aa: CASSVLGAGGASTDTQYF

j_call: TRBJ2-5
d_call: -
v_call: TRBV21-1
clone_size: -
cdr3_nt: TGTGCCAGCAGCAAAGGGGACAGGGTTGAGTACCAAGAGACCCAGTACTTC
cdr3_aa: CASSKGDRVEYQETQYF

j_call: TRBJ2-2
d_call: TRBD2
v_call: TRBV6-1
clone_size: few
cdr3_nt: TGTGCCAGCAGTGAAATCGGGGGAGGGGGGGAGCTGTTTTTT
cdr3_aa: CASSEIGGGGELFF

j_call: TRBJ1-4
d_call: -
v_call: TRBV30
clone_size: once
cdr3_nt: TGTGCCTGGAGTGTACCGGAGGGTATGCGTGAAAAACTGTTTTTT
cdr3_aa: CAWSVPEGMREKLFF

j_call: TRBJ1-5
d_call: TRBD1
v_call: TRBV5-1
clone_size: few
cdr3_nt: TGCGCCAGCAGCTTATCAGGGGGCTCAAATCAGCCCCAGCATTTT
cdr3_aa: CASSLSGGSNQPQHF

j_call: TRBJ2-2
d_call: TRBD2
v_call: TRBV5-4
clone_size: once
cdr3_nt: TGTGCCAGCAGCCCGGGAGGGGGAAACACCGGGGAGCTGTTTTTT
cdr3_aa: CASSPGGGNTGELFF

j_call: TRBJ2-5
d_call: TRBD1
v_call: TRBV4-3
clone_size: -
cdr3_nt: TGCGCCAGCAGCCCGAGACAGGGCGTCGGCGAGACCCAGTACTTC
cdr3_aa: CASSPRQGVGETQYF

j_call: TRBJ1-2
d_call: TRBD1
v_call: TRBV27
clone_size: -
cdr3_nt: TGTGCCAGCAGTCCGGACAGGGGGCAAGCTAACTATGGCTACACCTTC
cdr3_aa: CASSPDRGQANYGYTF

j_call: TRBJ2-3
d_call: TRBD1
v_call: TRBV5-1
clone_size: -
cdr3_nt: TGCGCCAGCAGCGACGGACAGGGCATCACAGATACGCAGTATTTT
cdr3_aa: CASSDGQGITDTQYF

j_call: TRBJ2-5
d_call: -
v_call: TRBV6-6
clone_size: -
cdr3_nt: TGTGCCAGCAGTCCGAGGTCTCAAGAGACCCAGTACTTC
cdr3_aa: CASSPRSQETQYF

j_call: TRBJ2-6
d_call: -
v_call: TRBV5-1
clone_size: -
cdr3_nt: TGCGCCAGCAGCGCGGACGGGAACCCTGGGGCCAACGTCCTGACTTTC
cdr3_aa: CASSADGNPGANVLTF